This entry features one T cell receptor beta chain sequence. The CDR3 consists of 14 residues. The ends were cut back, 0 bases at V and 9 bases at J, with 9 bases in the middle. Germline lookup yields CDR1 SGHDN and CDR2 FVKESK. The authors negatively isolated CD8+ and CD4+ T cells and FACS-enriched TEMRA cells. It was with random hexamers that 0.5 to 1 ug RNA was reverse transcribed. An immunoSEQ multiplex PCR amplified TCR beta CDR3 over 54 Vbeta and 13 Jbeta. TCRdb re-analysed the immunoSEQ multiplex PCR reads in MiXCR, keeping a single row per CDR3 protein. The data contain 90,000 to 150,000 distinct CDR3 sequences, around 93% of them singletons. The data originate from a study of CD8 T cells in Susac syndrome.

The chain has TRBV14 and TRBJ1-6; maybe TRBD1 (6 bases). Input material: CD8+ T cells from PBMCs. The source is a human donor in good health. CDR3 amino acids: CASSQEGGGSPLHF. CDR3 DNA: TGTGCCAGCAGCCAAGAAGGGGGAGGTTCACCCCTCCACTTT. Supplemented by reference TRBV14 and TRBJ1-6, the full variable domain reads EAGVTQFPSHSVIEKGQTVTLRCDPISGHDNLYWYRRVMGKEIKFLLHFVKESKQDESGMPNNRFLAERTGGTYSTLKVQPAELEDSGVYFCASSQEGGGSPLHFGNGTRLTVT.